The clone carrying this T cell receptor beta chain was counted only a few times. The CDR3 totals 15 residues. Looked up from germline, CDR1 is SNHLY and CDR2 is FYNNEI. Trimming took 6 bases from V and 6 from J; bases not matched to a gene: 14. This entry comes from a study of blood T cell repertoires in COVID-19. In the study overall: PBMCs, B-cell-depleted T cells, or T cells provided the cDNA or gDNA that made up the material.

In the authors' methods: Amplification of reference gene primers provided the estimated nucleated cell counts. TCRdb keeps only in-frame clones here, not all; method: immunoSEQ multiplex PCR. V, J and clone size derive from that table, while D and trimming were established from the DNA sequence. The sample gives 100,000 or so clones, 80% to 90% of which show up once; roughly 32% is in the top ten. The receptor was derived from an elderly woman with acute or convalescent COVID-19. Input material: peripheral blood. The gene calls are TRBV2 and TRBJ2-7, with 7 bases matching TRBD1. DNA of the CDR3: TGTGCCAGCAGGGAATCGACAGGGTGGAGTGTCGAGCAGTACTTC. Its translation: CASRESTGWSVEQYF.